The 29 T cell receptor beta chains given below trace back to one sample, sequenced in a study of blood T cell repertoires in COVID-19. Profiled with immunoSEQ multiplex PCR; TCRdb holds only in-frame clones, not every one. Among 100,000 to 150,000 clones, about 91% were seen once, and the ten largest hold about a tenth. The sequenced sample was peripheral blood. Receptor source: a man aged 50 to 59 with acute or convalescent COVID-19.

This clone has just a few counts. V and J are TRBV15 and TRBJ1-5, with D hard to call. The CDR3 extends over 13 amino acids. V gave up 4 bases and J gave up 5 bases, with 9 bases separating them. The germline CDR1 and CDR2 sequences are LNHNV and YYDKDF (reference sequence). The CDR3: CATSINMDQPQHF. CDR3 nucleotides: TGTGCCACCAGCATAAACATGGATCAGCCCCAGCATTTT.

In this sample, this clone turned up once. The genes are TRBV5-1 and TRBJ1-2; D call uncertain. The V end was cut by 0 bases, the J end by 5 bases, with 5 bases between. The CDR3 is made up of 12 amino acids. Germline V gene lookup returns CDR1 SGHRS and CDR2 YFSETQ. The CDR3 region is CASSLDAYGYTF. The DNA of the CDR3 is TGCGCCAGCAGCTTGGATGCGTATGGCTACACCTTC.

V is TRBV5-1 and J is TRBJ1-5; no definite D call. Germline CDR1 is SGHRS and CDR2 is YFSETQ. Trimming took 0 bases from V and 2 from J, leaving 9 bases between them. This CDR3 comprises 15 residues. DNA of the CDR3: TGCGCCAGCAGCTTGGGATCGAGTGGCAATCAGCCCCAGCATTTT. Protein product: CASSLGSSGNQPQHF.

V is TRBV18 and J is TRBJ2-1; 10 bases are a match to TRBD2. CDR3 length: 15 amino acids. Germline V gene data show CDR1 as KGHSH and CDR2 as LQKENI. Trimming at V came to 3 bases and at J to 8 bases, leaving 7 bases not matched to a gene. CDR3 nucleotides: TGTGCCAGCTCACCGGGGACTAGCGAGGGGGATGAGCAGTTCTTC. It codes for CASSPGTSEGDEQFF. Full variable domain (rest looked up from reference TRBV18 and TRBJ2-1): NAGVMQNPRHLVRRRGQEARLRCSPMKGHSHVYWYRQLPEEGLKFMVYLQKENIIDESGMPKERFSAEFPKEGPSILRIQQVVRGDSAAYFCASSPGTSEGDEQFFGPGTRLTVL.

The rearrangement uses TRBV5-5 and TRBJ2-6; tentative D call: TRBD2 (6 bases). Deletions cut 4 bases from V and 2 bases from J, with 10 bases between. Per the germline V gene, CDR1 is SGHKS and CDR2 is YYEKEE (reference sequence). The CDR3 is made up of 15 amino acids. CDR3 residues: CASSRREAGANVLTF. CDR3 sequence (DNA): TGTGCCAGCAGCCGGAGGGAGGCTGGGGCCAACGTCCTGACTTTC. Using reference TRBV5-5 and TRBJ2-6 for the parts outside the CDR3, the full variable domain is DAGVTQSPTHLIKTRGQQVTLRCSPISGHKSVSWYQQVLGQGPQFIFQYYEKEERGRGNFPDRFSARQFPNYSSELNVNALLLGDSALYLCASSRREAGANVLTFGAGSRLTVL.

The V call is TRBV24-1, the J call TRBJ2-3, with 7 bases lining up with TRBD1. V dropped 9 bases and J dropped 2; count of bases not matched to a gene: 4. The V gene's germline CDR1 is KGHDR and CDR2 SFDVKD. CDR3 length equals 13 residues. The CDR3 DNA is TGTGCCACCGGGGACAGAATCACAGATACGCAGTATTTT. Residues: CATGDRITDTQYF.

This clone has just one count. This rearrangement joins TRBV6-2 or TRBV6-3 to TRBJ2-1, with D perhaps TRBD2 (6 bases). This CDR3 region has 16 residues. V lost 5 bases, J lost 2 bases, and 16 bases lay in between. Germline V lookup: CDR1 MNHEY, CDR2 SVGEGT. The CDR3 reads CASSPRGSGTYNEQFF. CDR3 in DNA: TGTGCCAGCAGTCCCCGGGGTAGCGGAACCTACAATGAGCAGTTCTTC.

The CDR3 protein is CASTPRQSNYGYTF. CDR3 bases: TGTGCCAGTACCCCACGCCAGTCTAACTATGGCTACACCTTC. The rearrangement joins TRBV19 to TRBJ1-2; D not resolved. The V and J ends lost 7 bases and 0 bases respectively, with 12 bases between them. The CDR3 contains 14 residues. Germline CDR1 reads LNHDA; CDR2 reads SQIVND (reference sequence).

The chain uses TRBV5-1 and TRBJ2-1; D is unresolved. V shed 2 bases and J shed 0 bases, with 9 bases lying between them. Germline CDR1 reads SGHRS; CDR2 reads YFSETQ. This CDR3 is 15 amino acids long. The CDR3 DNA reads as TGCGCCAGCAGCTTAGACACCATCTCCTACAATGAGCAGTTCTTC. Translated, it gives CASSLDTISYNEQFF.

The chain recombines TRBV7-9 with TRBJ1-1; 8 bases agree with TRBD1. Germline CDR1 reads SEHNR; CDR2 reads FQNEAQ (reference sequence). V was clipped by 4 bases and J by 5 bases; unmatched bases: 6. The CDR3 is 14 residues long. The CDR3 protein is CASSSEQGDTEAFF. CDR3 nucleotides: TGTGCCAGCAGCTCTGAACAGGGGGATACTGAAGCTTTCTTT. Together with reference TRBV7-9 and TRBJ1-1, the CDR3 gives the full variable domain: DTGVSQNPRHKITKRGQNVTFRCDPISEHNRLYWYRQTLGQGPEFLTYFQNEAQLEKSRLLSDRFSAERPKGSFSTLEIQRTEQGDSAMYLCASSSEQGDTEAFFGQGTRLTVV.

The chain has TRBV5-1 and TRBJ2-2; the D gene is possibly TRBD2 (7 bases). The CDR3 is made up of 16 amino acids. The V gene's germline CDR1 is SGHRS and CDR2 YFSETQ. The V end was cut by 0 bases, the J end by 3 bases, with 12 bases between. The CDR3 sequence is CASSLEAGADTGELFF. The CDR3 DNA is TGCGCCAGCAGCTTGGAGGCGGGGGCCGACACCGGGGAGCTGTTTTTT.

V gene TRBV6-1 combines with J gene TRBJ1-1; D remains unclear. Per the germline V gene, CDR1 is MNHNS and CDR2 is SASEGT. CDR3 length: 14 amino acids. The ends were cut back, 5 bases at V and 4 bases at J, with 14 bases in the middle. In nucleotides, the CDR3 is TGTGCCAGCAGTTTCTCCGGCGGTGGCACTGAAGCTTTCTTT. This codes for CASSFSGGGTEAFF.

The chain couples TRBV2 to TRBJ2-2, with 11 bases identical to TRBD2. J was trimmed by 5 bases and V by 10 bases; bases with no gene match: 12. Per germline, CDR1 SNHLY and CDR2 FYNNEI. The CDR3 spans 16 residues. The CDR3 sequence is CAIPTSGEHLTGELFF. The CDR3 DNA reads TGTGCCATTCCGACTAGCGGGGAACACTTGACCGGGGAGCTGTTTTTT.

The genes are TRBV5-1 and TRBJ2-7; possible D gene TRBD1, 6 bases. The CDR3 loop spans 16 amino acids. Germline V gene lookup returns CDR1 SGHRS and CDR2 YFSETQ. The V end lost 0 bases, the J end lost 3 bases, and 16 bases lay between the germline ends. The CDR3 reads CASSLGSQGYNYEQYF. CDR3 coding DNA: TGCGCCAGCAGCTTGGGGTCGCAGGGGTATAACTACGAGCAGTACTTC.

In its sample, this clone was seen once. The same CDR3 also results from other DNA sequences found in this sample. The chain links TRBV28 to TRBJ2-6, with TRBD2 matching 8 bases. The V segment lost 6 bases and the J segment 1 base; nucleotides outside the gene matches: 2. This CDR3 has 15 residues. Germline CDR1 is MDHEN and CDR2 is SYDVKM. In DNA form, the CDR3 reads TGTGCCAGCAGCCGGGGGGGGTCTGGGGCCAACGTCCTGACTTTC. As protein: CASSRGGSGANVLTF.

The rearrangement links TRBV30 to TRBJ1-6, with 8 bases aligning to TRBD1. CDR1 and CDR2 (germline): GTSNPN, SVGIG (reference sequence). CDR3 size: 16 residues. Trimming cost V 2 bases and J 10 bases; bases outside gene matches: 13. The CDR3 sequence is CAWSQTTGARGSPLHF. As DNA, the CDR3 is TGTGCCTGGAGTCAGACGACAGGGGCTAGGGGGTCACCCCTCCACTTT.

This clone has just a few counts. The chain uses TRBV5-6 and TRBJ1-3, with 8 positions matching TRBD1. Trimming removed 3 bases from V and 7 bases from J; junction bases left unmatched: 3. This CDR3 region has 13 residues. Germline loops: CDR1 SGHDT, CDR2 YYEEEE. The CDR3 reads CASSYWTGNTIYF. The CDR3 DNA follows: TGTGCCAGCAGCTACTGGACAGGGAACACCATATATTTT.

V and J are TRBV5-1 and TRBJ2-1, with D unclear. V lost 2 bases and J 4 bases, leaving 7 bases between the germline ends. Germline CDR1 SGHRS, CDR2 YFSETQ. This CDR3 is 13 amino acids long. The CDR3 here is CASSFGFYNEQFF. The CDR3 DNA follows: TGCGCCAGCAGCTTCGGGTTTTACAATGAGCAGTTCTTC.

V and J are TRBV3-1 (or the pseudogene TRBV3-2) and TRBJ1-2, with TRBD1 as a possible D gene (5 bases). Germline CDR1 is LGHDT and CDR2 is YNNKEL (reference sequence). The CDR3 is 14 amino acids. V lost 4 bases and J lost 0, with 9 bases in between. In DNA, the CDR3 is TGTGCCAGCAGCCTCGACAGTCCTAACTATGGCTACACCTTC. Amino acids: CASSLDSPNYGYTF.

In DNA, the CDR3 is TGTGCCATCAGCGAGCGGGACAGGGGTGGGAAGCAGTACTTC. This codes for CAISERDRGGKQYF. This sequence joins TRBV10-3 and TRBJ2-7; TRBD1 agrees at 10 bases. CDR1 is ENHRY and CDR2 is SYGVKD in the germline V gene. The CDR3 totals 14 residues. Losses at the gene ends were 6 bases for V and 8 bases for J; bases not matched to a gene: 10.

The chain has TRBV7-2 and TRBJ2-7, with 9 bases aligning to TRBD2. The germline gives CDR1 SGHTA, CDR2 FQGNSA. The CDR3 totals 15 residues. V lost 5 bases and J lost 3; bases outside the gene matches: 8. CDR3 region: CASSPAGGPGYEQYF. The CDR3 coding sequence is TGTGCCAGCAGCCCCGCGGGAGGGCCGGGCTACGAGCAGTACTTC.

V and J are TRBV6-2 or TRBV6-3 and TRBJ1-1; TRBD1 aligns across 10 bases. CDR3 length: 15 residues. The germline V gene has CDR1 MNHEY and CDR2 SVGEGT. Germline trimming cut 2 bases from V and 4 bases from J; bases unmatched to any gene: 4. CDR3 sequence reads: CASSYGDRGSTEAFF. The CDR3 DNA is TGTGCCAGCAGTTACGGGGACAGGGGATCCACTGAAGCTTTCTTT.

The rearrangement uses TRBV7-9 and TRBJ1-5, with 9 bases lining up with TRBD1. The trim removed 5 bases at V and 7 bases at J, leaving 12 bases unmatched. This CDR3 region has 16 residues. The V gene's germline CDR1 is SEHNR and CDR2 FQNEAQ (reference sequence). Here the CDR3 reads CASSRPGTGIGQPQHF. CDR3 nucleotide sequence: TGTGCCAGCAGCCGTCCCGGGACAGGGATCGGGCAGCCCCAGCATTTT. The variable domain in full, with the rest retrieved from reference TRBV7-9 and TRBJ1-5, is DTGVSQNPRHKITKRGQNVTFRCDPISEHNRLYWYRQTLGQGPEFLTYFQNEAQLEKSRLLSDRFSAERPKGSFSTLEIQRTEQGDSAMYLCASSRPGTGIGQPQHFGDGTRLSIL.

The gene calls are TRBV18 and TRBJ1-4; maybe TRBD1 (6 bases). The CDR3 spans 14 residues. CDR1 is KGHSH and CDR2 is LQKENI in the germline V gene. Trimming cost V 3 bases and J 3 bases, with 8 bases left between them. CDR3 in DNA: TGTGCCAGCTCACCCAGGGGTCCTAATGAAAAACTGTTTTTT. This codes for CASSPRGPNEKLFF.

The gene calls are TRBV2 and TRBJ1-2; possibly TRBD1 for D (5 bases). This CDR3 is built from 14 residues. Germline lookup yields CDR1 SNHLY and CDR2 FYNNEI. Trimming removed 6 bases from V and 2 bases from J, with 13 bases in between. The CDR3 is CASRDTTANYGYTF. In DNA form, the CDR3 reads TGTGCCAGCAGGGATACGACAGCCAACTATGGCTACACCTTC.

Written as DNA, the CDR3 is TGTGCCACTCAGAGCCTAGCGAACTTAGCCAAAAACATTCAGTACTTC. It is translated as CATQSLANLAKNIQYF. The chain joins TRBV19 to TRBJ2-4; possibly TRBD2 for D (6 bases). Germline V gene lookup returns CDR1 LNHDA and CDR2 SQIVND (reference sequence). The V end was cut by 10 bases, the J end by 0 bases, with 19 bases between. The CDR3 consists of 16 residues.

The chain couples TRBV9 to TRBJ1-4, with a tentative D call TRBD1 (6 bases). Germline V gene sequence: CDR1 SGDLS, CDR2 YYNGEE. This CDR3 contains 15 residues. V was pared by 0 bases and J by 2 bases, with 8 bases between. CDR3 sequence reads: CASSVVGATNEKLFF. In DNA, the CDR3 is TGTGCCAGCAGCGTAGTGGGGGCCACTAATGAAAAACTGTTTTTT. Based on the CDR3 plus reference TRBV9 and TRBJ1-4, the full variable domain is DSGVTQTPKHLITATGQRVTLRCSPRSGDLSVYWYQQSLDQGLQFLIQYYNGEERAKGNILERFSAQQFPDLHSELNLSSLELGDSALYFCASSVVGATNEKLFFGSGTQLSVL.

As DNA, the CDR3 is TGTGCCAGCAGTGGCGTATTAGGGGACAGGGGTGACAATGAGCAGTTCTTC. Its protein product is CASSGVLGDRGDNEQFF. The gene calls are TRBV2 and TRBJ2-1, with 10 bases fitting TRBD1. The CDR3 contains 17 residues. V lost 4 bases and J lost 5; bases outside the gene matches: 11. Germline lookup yields CDR1 SNHLY and CDR2 FYNNEI.

The chain has TRBV30 and TRBJ1-2; 9 bases align to TRBD1. Germline V gene data show CDR1 as GTSNPN and CDR2 as SVGIG (reference sequence). With V trimmed by 7 bases and J by 4 bases, 16 bases remained unmatched. This CDR3 region has 16 residues. CDR3 amino acids: CASGRDRARSGYGYTF. The CDR3, as DNA: TGTGCCTCGGGAAGGGACAGGGCGAGGTCCGGCTATGGCTACACCTTC. The variable domain in full, with the rest retrieved from reference TRBV30 and TRBJ1-2, is SQTIHQWPATLVQPVGSPLSLECTVEGTSNPNLYWYRQAAGRGLQLLFYSVGIGQISSEVPQNLSASRPQDRQFILSSKKLLLSDSGFYLCASGRDRARSGYGYTFGSGTRLTVV.